The 24 T cell receptor beta chains reported below all come from one sample, sequenced in a study of shared T cell receptors in the human thymus. TCRdb's copy holds only in-frame clones and misses some; the assay was immunoSEQ multiplex PCR. The repertoire holds about 400,000 clones, 95% seen once, with roughly 0.02% in the top ten. Material for sequencing was thymocytes. The receptors derive from a human donor.

V usage is TRBV27 and J usage is TRBJ2-5; TRBD1 agrees at 7 bases. The CDR3 has 14 amino acids. Germline V lookup: CDR1 MNHEY, CDR2 SMNVEV (reference sequence). J gave up 3 bases and V 4 bases, and 5 bases lay outside the gene matches. CDR3 nucleotides: TGTGCCAGCAGTTGGGGGACAGCTGAAGAGACCCAGTACTTC. This encodes CASSWGTAEETQYF.

As for this clone: The CDR3 ends on some other residue instead of the conserved phenylalanine or tryptophan, so this is likely a read error. The DNA is omitted, as the CDR3 cannot be located on it reliably, and the CDR3 follows TCRdb's listing. The V call is TRBV27, the J call TRBJ1-2. Germline V CDR1 and CDR2: MNHEY, SMNVEV (reference sequence). From its first to its last residue, the CDR3 has 10 amino acids. This chain's CDR3 is CASSGRASLG.

The rearrangement joins TRBV28 to TRBJ2-3; D call uncertain. Germline V gives CDR1 MDHEN, CDR2 SYDVKM. The V and J ends lost 0 bases and 1 base respectively, with 17 bases between them. The CDR3 contains 18 residues. In nucleotides, the CDR3 is TGTGCCAGCAGTTTATGTGGGCGGCCCCTACCGTGCACAGATACGCAGTATTTT. Its translation is CASSLCGRPLPCTDTQYF.

This sequence joins TRBV6-1 and TRBJ1-5; TRBD1 might be the D (5 bases). V was shortened by 0 bases and J by 0 bases, with 9 bases between the two germline ends. CDR3 length equals 16 residues. CDR1 is MNHNS, CDR2 SASEGT, per germline. The CDR3 loop is CASSEARGGSNQPQHF. DNA for the CDR3: TGTGCCAGCAGTGAAGCGAGGGGAGGTAGCAATCAGCCCCAGCATTTT.

V is TRBV7-2 and J is TRBJ2-7; no clear D. The CDR3 is made up of 18 amino acids. The V gene's germline CDR1 is SGHTA and CDR2 FQGNSA. V lost 1 base and J 0 bases, leaving 19 bases between the germline ends. CDR3 sequence (DNA): TGTGCCAGCAGCTTAGGGGTAGGACCCCAACTTAACTCCTACGAGCAGTACTTC. Protein sequence: CASSLGVGPQLNSYEQYF. Full variable domain (missing parts from reference TRBV7-2 and TRBJ2-7): GAGVSQSPSNKVTEKGKDVELRCDPISGHTALYWYRQSLGQGLEFLIYFQGNSAPDKSGLPSDRFSAERTGGSVSTLTIQRTQQEDSAVYLCASSLGVGPQLNSYEQYFGPGTRLTVT.

The rearrangement joins TRBV20-1 to TRBJ2-1, with D perhaps matching TRBD1 or TRBD2 (5 bases each). Trimming left V 4 bases short and J 7 bases short, with 8 bases between. Germline-derived CDR1 and CDR2 are DFQATT and SNEGSKA (reference sequence). The CDR3 covers 11 residues. CDR3 in DNA: TGCAGTGCTAATTGGGGGAATGAGCAGTTCTTC. This codes for CSANWGNEQFF.

The rearrangement links TRBV27 to TRBJ2-1; D unresolved. Trimming shortened V by 1 base and J by 11 bases, and 24 bases separated the two germline ends. The CDR3 contains 17 residues. Germline values: CDR1 MNHEY, CDR2 SMNVEV (reference sequence). The CDR3 here is CASSLCVSSHPACKQFF. CDR3 nucleotide sequence: TGTGCCAGCAGTTTATGTGTCTCCAGCCACCCAGCCTGTAAGCAGTTCTTC.

This clone came up once. This chain uses TRBV28 with TRBJ2-3; no clear D gene. From germline, CDR1 is MDHEN and CDR2 SYDVKM. The CDR3 is 15 residues long. The V and J ends lost 5 bases and 0 bases respectively, with 12 bases between them. CDR3 residues: CASSPWRSSTDTQYF. DNA for the CDR3: TGTGCCAGCAGTCCCTGGCGGTCTAGCACAGATACGCAGTATTTT.

The chain is built from TRBV4-3 and TRBJ2-1, with 8 bases lining up with TRBD1. J was trimmed by 7 bases and V by 2 bases; bases with no gene match: 10. Germline V lookup: CDR1 LGHNA, CDR2 YSLEER. The CDR3 extends over 16 amino acids. The CDR3 spells CASSQYQGARWNEQFF. CDR3 nucleotide sequence: TGCGCCAGCAGCCAATACCAGGGGGCACGGTGGAATGAGCAGTTCTTC.

The chain recombines TRBV5-1 with TRBJ2-1; no reliable D call. Trimming left V 4 bases short and J 0 bases short, with 14 bases between. Germline loops: CDR1 SGHRS, CDR2 YFSETQ. The CDR3 is 16 residues long. CDR3: CASSTDGSSSYNEQFF. As DNA, the CDR3 is TGCGCCAGCAGCACGGACGGGTCGAGCTCCTACAATGAGCAGTTCTTC.

V gene TRBV7-9 combines with J gene TRBJ1-2, with a weak D call TRBD1 (6 bases). Germline V gene sequence: CDR1 SEHNR, CDR2 FQNEAQ (reference sequence). There are 18 residues in the CDR3. Trimming took 5 bases from V and 3 from J, leaving 25 bases between them. CDR3 bases: TGTGCCAGCAGCCCGGAAGGGGTATCAGGGGATAAGGACTATGGCTACACCTTC. It is translated as CASSPEGVSGDKDYGYTF. Complete variable domain (other parts from reference TRBV7-9 and TRBJ1-2): DTGVSQNPRHKITKRGQNVTFRCDPISEHNRLYWYRQTLGQGPEFLTYFQNEAQLEKSRLLSDRFSAERPKGSFSTLEIQRTEQGDSAMYLCASSPEGVSGDKDYGYTFGSGTRLTVV.

Only one count was recorded for this clone. V is TRBV7-4 and J is TRBJ1-2; no definite D call. Germline CDR1 and CDR2: SGHVT and SQSDAQ. V gave up 5 bases and J gave up 6 bases, with 4 bases separating them. The CDR3 extends over 10 amino acids. In DNA form, the CDR3 reads TGTGCCAGCAGCAGAAATGGCTACACCTTC. Its translation is CASSRNGYTF.

This clone has just one count. The V and J genes are TRBV6-1 and TRBJ2-1; 11 bases fit TRBD2. Germline loops: CDR1 MNHNS, CDR2 SASEGT. The J segment lost 6 bases and the V segment lost 8 bases, leaving 6 bases of the junction unmatched. The CDR3 spans 14 residues. CDR3 sequence reads: CASRTSGSFNEQFF. The CDR3, as DNA: TGTGCCAGCCGCACTAGCGGGAGTTTCAATGAGCAGTTCTTC.

The J gene is TRBJ2-3, the V gene TRBV28; the D gene could be TRBD1 or TRBD2 (5 bases each). This CDR3 contains 15 residues. V was trimmed by 5 bases and J by 1 base, leaving 13 bases between them. The germline gives CDR1 MDHEN, CDR2 SYDVKM. CDR3 nucleotides: TGTGCCAGCAGTGAGGGGTACCCGGGCACAGATACGCAGTATTTT. Protein: CASSEGYPGTDTQYF.

The gene calls are TRBV5-1 and TRBJ2-2; 8 nucleotides line up with TRBD2. After removal of 2 bases from V and 1 base from J, the junction contained 1 base not matched to a gene. The CDR3 is 15 residues long. CDR1 and CDR2 from the germline V gene are SGHRS and YFSETQ. As DNA, the CDR3 is TGCGCCAGCAGCTTCACTAGCGGGAACACCGGGGAGCTGTTTTTT. This translates into CASSFTSGNTGELFF.

CDR3 loop: CASSFGGQGASNQPQHF. CDR3 in DNA: TGTGCCAGCAGTTTCGGGGGACAGGGGGCCAGCAATCAGCCCCAGCATTTT. V gene TRBV28 combines with J gene TRBJ1-5; the match to TRBD1 covers 12 bases. The CDR3 sequence is 17 residues long. Germline assignment: CDR1 MDHEN and CDR2 SYDVKM. Germline trimming cut 3 bases from V and 1 base from J; bases unmatched to any gene: 4.

The rearrangement joins TRBV21-1 to TRBJ2-3; TRBD2 is taken as the D call from the table, unchecked against the DNA. TRBV21-1 is listed as a pseudogene. This CDR3 comprises 18 residues. DNA of the CDR3: TGTGCCAGCAGCAAAACAGGTCACGGGAGGGCCTCTAAAGATACGCAGTATTTT. Protein product: CASSKTGHGRASKDTQYF.

The chain uses TRBV7-2 and TRBJ2-2, with no clear D. The CDR3 covers 14 residues. Germline V CDR1 and CDR2: SGHTA, FQGNSA. The germline V and J ends were trimmed by 5 bases and 11 bases, with 18 bases remaining between them. The CDR3 spells CASSLVRGGKELFF. Written as DNA, the CDR3 is TGTGCCAGCAGCCTAGTAAGAGGCGGAAAAGAGCTGTTTTTT.

The chain employs TRBV29-1 and TRBJ1-1; D remains unclear. Trimming stripped 8 bases from V and 7 bases from J, with 17 bases between. The germline CDR1 and CDR2 sequences are SQVTM and ANQGSEA. The CDR3 totals 12 residues. CDR3 sequence (DNA): TGCAGCATTCTAAAATGGGAGGGTGAAGCTTTCTTT. Encoded protein: CSILKWEGEAFF.

The J gene is TRBJ1-4, the V gene TRBV4-1; TRBD1 might be the D (6 bases). Deletions cut 4 bases from V and 7 bases from J, with 13 bases between. Germline CDR1 MGHRA, CDR2 YSYEKL. CDR3 length: 14 amino acids. CDR3 region: CASSLLGGLEKLFF. For the CDR3, the DNA is TGCGCCAGCAGCCTACTCGGGGGGCTTGAAAAACTGTTTTTT.

This sequence joins TRBV6-1 and TRBJ2-7; 7 positions agree with TRBD2. V shed 2 bases and J 2 bases; nucleotides not matched to a gene: 9. There are 16 residues in the CDR3. CDR1 is MNHNS, CDR2 SASEGT, per germline. The DNA for the CDR3 is TGTGCCAGCAGTGAAACAAAACGGCTAGCGGCCTACGAGCAGTACTTC. It is translated as CASSETKRLAAYEQYF.

The genes are TRBV15 and TRBJ2-7, with D uncertain. The V gene lost 5 bases and the J gene lost 6 bases, with 14 bases spanning the gap. CDR1 and CDR2 (germline): LNHNV, YYDKDF (reference sequence). The CDR3 is 13 residues long. The CDR3 region has the DNA TGTGCCACCAGCCGCCCGTTAGGTGCCGAGCAGTACTTC. Translated, it gives CATSRPLGAEQYF.

Remarks on this clone: Given the absence of the conserved phenylalanine or tryptophan at the CDR3 end, a read error is likely. The DNA is omitted, as the CDR3 cannot be located on it reliably, and the CDR3 follows TCRdb's listing. J is TRBJ2-3 and V is TRBV11-2; TRBD2 is the table's D call, not checked against the DNA. The germline V gene has CDR1 SGHAT and CDR2 FQNNGV. From its first to its last residue, the CDR3 has 10 amino acids. CDR3 sequence: CALLAGAPLI.

In its sample, this clone was seen a few times. The chain recombines TRBV28 with TRBJ2-1; possible D gene TRBD1, 5 bases. Trimming pared 4 bases from V and 7 bases from J, leaving 11 bases between. This CDR3 is built from 13 residues. CDR1 and CDR2 from the germline V gene are MDHEN and SYDVKM. The CDR3 DNA is TGTGCCAGCAGTTGGGGCGCCGGGAATGAGCAGTTCTTC. Translated: CASSWGAGNEQFF.